This T cell receptor (beta chain) was observed in a study of OX40 agonist ivuxolimab in advanced cancers. At the level of the study: There were three patients with partial responses, one having hepatocellular carcinoma and two cutaneous melanoma. Study conclusions and caveats: Clones of CD4+ and CD8+ blood T cells grew by week 6 at doses of 0.1 to 3.0 mg/kg.

Assay: immunoSEQ multiplex PCR; the TCRdb copy retains only in-frame clones and omits some. The sample has about 99,000 clones, 94% seen once. The CDR3 consists of 11 residues. Trimming shortened V by 5 bases and J by 7 bases, and 9 bases separated the two germline ends. Germline V gives CDR1 SQVTM, CDR2 ANQGSEA. To note about this clone: No antigen is known for it.

Sequencing used CD4+ or CD8+ T cells sorted from blood, obtained in a trial of the OX40 agonist ivuxolimab. V gene TRBV29-1 combines with J gene TRBJ2-4, with a possible D match to TRBD1 (5 bases). This sequence originates from an adult with an advanced solid tumor such as melanoma, head and neck, liver or kidney cancer. For the CDR3, the DNA is TGCAGCGTTCAGGGCGCGAACATTCAGTACTTC. Amino acid sequence: CSVQGANIQYF. Full variable domain (outside the CDR3, taken from reference TRBV29-1 and TRBJ2-4): SAVISQKPSRDICQRGTSLTIQCQVDSQVTMMFWYRQQPGQSLTLIATANQGSEATYESGFVIDKFPISRPNLTFSTLTVSNMSPEDSSIYLCSVQGANIQYFGAGTRLSVL.